Each of the 21 T cell receptor beta chains below was sequenced from the same sample in a study of control samples from healthy donors and cancer patients. Sequencing was performed with immunoSEQ multiplex PCR; in TCRdb, only in-frame clones are kept and a portion is missing. Of about 140,000 clones listed, 80% to 95% are singletons. Sequenced sample: blood. All receptors come from a man aged 30 to 39 in good health.

This chain links TRBV5-1 with TRBJ1-5, with D possibly TRBD1 on 5 matching bases. The CDR3 has 15 residues. Germline CDR1 reads SGHRS; CDR2 reads YFSETQ. V was shortened by 0 bases and J by 3 bases, with 10 bases between the two germline ends. The CDR3 reads CASSLGGSHNQPQHF. The CDR3 coding sequence is TGCGCCAGCAGCTTGGGGGGCAGCCACAATCAGCCCCAGCATTTT. Together with reference TRBV5-1 and TRBJ1-5, the CDR3 gives the full variable domain: KAGVTQTPRYLIKTRGQQVTLSCSPISGHRSVSWYQQTPGQGLQFLFEYFSETQRNKGNFPGRFSGRQFSNSRSEMNVSTLELGDSALYLCASSLGGSHNQPQHFGDGTRLSIL.

The gene calls are TRBV6-5 and TRBJ1-1; D call uncertain. Germline loops: CDR1 MNHEY, CDR2 SVGAGI. The CDR3 consists of 14 residues. V lost 2 bases and J lost 3, with 10 bases in between. The CDR3 DNA reads as TGTGCCAGCAGTTACGGACGGACTTACACTGAAGCTTTCTTT. Protein sequence: CASSYGRTYTEAFF.

The J gene is TRBJ2-7, the V gene TRBV14; D is unclear. The CDR3 runs 16 residues. V shed 2 bases and J shed 0 bases, with 14 bases lying between them. Germline lookup yields CDR1 SGHDN and CDR2 FVKESK. In DNA form, the CDR3 reads TGTGCCAGCAGCCAACATGGAAGGAAAACCTCCTACGAGCAGTACTTC. Amino acid sequence: CASSQHGRKTSYEQYF.

The genes are TRBV6-2 or TRBV6-3 and TRBJ2-7, with D unresolved. There are 12 residues in the CDR3. Germline-derived CDR1 and CDR2 are MNHEY and SVGEGT. V gave up 0 bases and J gave up 6 bases, with 6 bases separating them. CDR3 protein: CASSYSKIEQYF. The CDR3 nucleotides are TGTGCCAGCAGTTACTCGAAAATCGAGCAGTACTTC.

The V call is TRBV3-1 (or the pseudogene TRBV3-2), the J call TRBJ2-5; 10 bases fit TRBD1. Trimming removed 4 bases from V and 2 bases from J; junction bases left unmatched: 7. Germline V lookup: CDR1 LGHDT, CDR2 YNNKEL (reference sequence). There are 16 residues in the CDR3. The CDR3 nucleotides are TGTGCCAGCAGCCTACCACGGGACAGGGGACAAGAGACCCAGTACTTC. It translates to CASSLPRDRGQETQYF.

The chain joins TRBV6-2 or TRBV6-3 to TRBJ1-2, with TRBD1 matching 8 bases. CDR1 and CDR2 (germline): MNHEY, SVGEGT. CDR3 length: 15 residues. With 1 base clipped from V and 4 bases from J, the junction kept 5 bases outside the gene matches. The CDR3 loop reads CASSYLDREVYGYTF. CDR3 sequence (DNA): TGTGCCAGCAGTTACTTGGACAGGGAAGTCTATGGCTACACCTTC.

The rearrangement joins TRBV18 to TRBJ2-1; 8 nucleotides align to TRBD2. This CDR3 has 15 residues. Germline CDR1 and CDR2: KGHSH and LQKENI. The J segment lost 0 bases and the V segment lost 6 bases, leaving 4 bases of the junction unmatched. The CDR3 protein is CASSSLAVSYNEQFF. CDR3 DNA: TGTGCCAGCTCTTCACTAGCGGTCTCCTACAATGAGCAGTTCTTC.

V and J are TRBV5-4 and TRBJ2-7; 8 bases align to TRBD1. J gave up 3 bases and V 0 bases, and 8 bases lay outside the gene matches. Per germline, CDR1 SGHNT and CDR2 YYREEE (reference sequence). This CDR3 is 16 amino acids long. CDR3 DNA sequence: TGTGCCAGCAGCTTGGTGGGCAGGGGGCTTGACTACGAGCAGTACTTC. Its translation is CASSLVGRGLDYEQYF.

The rearrangement uses TRBV29-1 and TRBJ1-1; TRBD1 might be the D (5 bases). This CDR3 has 13 residues. Germline CDR1 and CDR2: SQVTM and ANQGSEA. V was cut by 6 bases and J by 3 bases, with 14 bases left in between. The CDR3 nucleotides are TGCAGCGTCGCCCCCCAGGGACACACTGAAGCTTTCTTT. Translation gives CSVAPQGHTEAFF.

The genes are TRBV10-3 and TRBJ1-4; D possibly corresponds to TRBD1 (6 bases). CDR1 and CDR2 (germline): ENHRY, SYGVKD. The CDR3 length is 15 residues. Trimming left V 3 bases short and J 7 bases short, with 15 bases between. CDR3 sequence reads: CAISDPGPGAEKLFF. Written as DNA, the CDR3 is TGTGCCATCAGTGACCCGGGGCCGGGGGCTGAAAAACTGTTTTTT.

This chain uses TRBV7-2 with TRBJ2-1; TRBD2 matches 11 bases. J was trimmed by 8 bases and V by 5 bases; bases with no gene match: 8. The CDR3 is made up of 15 amino acids. Germline CDR1 SGHTA, CDR2 FQGNSA. CDR3 nucleotide sequence: TGTGCCAGCAGCCCAGTAGCGGGAGGGCCCTATGAGCAGTTCTTC. The encoded protein is CASSPVAGGPYEQFF.

The V gene is TRBV19, the J gene TRBJ1-3; D remains unclear. CDR3 length: 17 residues. Trimming removed 7 bases from V and 0 bases from J, with 19 bases in between. Per the germline V gene, CDR1 is LNHDA and CDR2 is SQIVND (reference sequence). The CDR3 nucleotides are TGTGCCAGTATCCCCTCAGGACGCATTATCTCTGGAAACACCATATATTTT. Translated, it gives CASIPSGRIISGNTIYF.

The chain's CDR3 is CASSLVAYYGYTF. DNA of the CDR3: TGTGCCAGCAGCTTAGTCGCTTACTATGGCTACACCTTC. This chain connects TRBV7-9 to TRBJ1-2, with D unclear. Between the trimmed V and J ends, which lost 1 base and 3 bases, there was a span of 6 bases. The length of the CDR3 is 13 residues. Germline assignment: CDR1 SEHNR and CDR2 FQNEAQ (reference sequence).

The chain carries TRBV6-2 or TRBV6-3 and TRBJ2-1, with TRBD2 identical over 7 bases. Trimming at V came to 3 bases and at J to 6 bases, leaving 5 bases not matched to a gene. This CDR3 comprises 14 residues. Per the germline V gene, CDR1 is MNHEY and CDR2 is SVGEGT. The DNA for the CDR3 is TGTGCCAGCAGTTATCAGGCTAGCGGCAATGAGCAGTTCTTC. This codes for CASSYQASGNEQFF.

This clone was seen once. The CDR3 DNA reads TGTGCCAGCAGCCAGTATGGACGTAAGACAGATACGCAGTATTTT. This encodes CASSQYGRKTDTQYF. The chain is built from TRBV3-1 (or the pseudogene TRBV3-2) and TRBJ2-3; D remains ambiguous. Germline assignment: CDR1 LGHDT and CDR2 YNNKEL (reference sequence). The CDR3 covers 15 residues. Trimming took 3 bases from V and 3 from J, leaving 13 bases between them.

The rearrangement joins TRBV3-1 (or the pseudogene TRBV3-2) to TRBJ2-2; 8 positions match TRBD2. V trimming: 4 bases; J trimming: 7 bases; junction bases outside the gene matches: 11. This CDR3 contains 16 residues. Germline V gives CDR1 LGHDT, CDR2 YNNKEL (reference sequence). CDR3 nucleotides: TGTGCCAGCAGCCGATCAGCGGGAGTCCTTGACGGGGAGCTGTTTTTT. It yields the protein CASSRSAGVLDGELFF.

The chain employs TRBV27 and TRBJ1-2, with 9 bases lining up with TRBD1. V trimming: 5 bases; J trimming: 4 bases; junction bases outside the gene matches: 5. The CDR3 has 14 amino acids. In germline, CDR1 is MNHEY, CDR2 SMNVEV (reference sequence). CDR3 amino acids: CASSNTGGFYGYTF. CDR3 DNA: TGTGCCAGCAGTAACACAGGGGGCTTCTATGGCTACACCTTC.

The chain combines TRBV5-4 with TRBJ2-5, with TRBD1 identical over 9 bases. Per germline, CDR1 SGHNT and CDR2 YYREEE (reference sequence). V trimming: 5 bases; J trimming: 3 bases; junction bases outside the gene matches: 5. The CDR3 has 14 residues. CDR3 nucleotide sequence: TGTGCCAGCAGTCCCAGGACAGGGGAAGAGACCCAGTACTTC. Encoded protein: CASSPRTGEETQYF. Together with reference TRBV5-4 and TRBJ2-5, the CDR3 gives the full variable domain: ETGVTQSPTHLIKTRGQQVTLRCSSQSGHNTVSWYQQALGQGPQFIFQYYREEENGRGNFPPRFSGLQFPNYSSELNVNALELDDSALYLCASSPRTGEETQYFGPGTRLLVL.

The rearrangement uses TRBV25-1 and TRBJ1-6; D not certain. Germline V gene sequence: CDR1 MGHDK, CDR2 SYGVNS. CDR3 length: 12 residues. Trimming removed 5 bases at V and 7 bases at J, with 6 bases between. The chain's CDR3 is CASSIGNSPLHF. The CDR3 DNA sequence: TGTGCCAGCAGTATCGGGAATTCACCCCTCCACTTT. Together with reference TRBV25-1 and TRBJ1-6, the CDR3 gives the full variable domain: EADIYQTPRYLVIGTGKKITLECSQTMGHDKMYWYQQDPGMELHLIHYSYGVNSTEKGDLSSESTVSRIRTEHFPLTLESARPSHTSQYLCASSIGNSPLHFGNGTRLTVT.

The chain couples TRBV11-2 to TRBJ1-6; D is unclear. V was clipped by 1 base and J by 7 bases, with 11 bases between them. In germline, CDR1 is SGHAT, CDR2 FQNNGV. The CDR3 is 15 residues long. This CDR3 is CASSLVLGQNSPLHF. For the CDR3, the DNA is TGTGCCAGCAGCTTAGTTCTGGGTCAGAATTCACCCCTCCACTTT.

This clone was observed once. The rearrangement links TRBV6-1 to TRBJ1-2, with 8 nucleotides matching TRBD1. This CDR3 comprises 15 residues. Germline V gives CDR1 MNHNS, CDR2 SASEGT. With V trimmed by 2 bases and J by 4 bases, 6 bases remained unmatched. Here the CDR3 reads CASSESGGQAYGYTF. CDR3 DNA: TGTGCCAGCAGTGAATCCGGGGGACAGGCCTATGGCTACACCTTC.